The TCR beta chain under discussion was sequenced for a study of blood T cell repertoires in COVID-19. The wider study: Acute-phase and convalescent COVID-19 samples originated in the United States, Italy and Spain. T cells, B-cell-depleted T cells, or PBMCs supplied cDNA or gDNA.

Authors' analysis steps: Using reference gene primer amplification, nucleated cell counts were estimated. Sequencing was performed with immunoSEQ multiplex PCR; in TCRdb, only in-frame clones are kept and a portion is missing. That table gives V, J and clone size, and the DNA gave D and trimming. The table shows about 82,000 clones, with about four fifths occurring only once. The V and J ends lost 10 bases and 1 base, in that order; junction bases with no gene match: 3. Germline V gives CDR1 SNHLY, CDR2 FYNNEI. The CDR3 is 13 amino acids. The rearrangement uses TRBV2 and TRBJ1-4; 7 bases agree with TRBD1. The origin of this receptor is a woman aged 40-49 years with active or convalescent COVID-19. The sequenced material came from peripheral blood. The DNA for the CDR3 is TGTGCCACCCGGACAGGAACTAATGAAAAACTGTTTTTT. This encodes CATRTGTNEKLFF.